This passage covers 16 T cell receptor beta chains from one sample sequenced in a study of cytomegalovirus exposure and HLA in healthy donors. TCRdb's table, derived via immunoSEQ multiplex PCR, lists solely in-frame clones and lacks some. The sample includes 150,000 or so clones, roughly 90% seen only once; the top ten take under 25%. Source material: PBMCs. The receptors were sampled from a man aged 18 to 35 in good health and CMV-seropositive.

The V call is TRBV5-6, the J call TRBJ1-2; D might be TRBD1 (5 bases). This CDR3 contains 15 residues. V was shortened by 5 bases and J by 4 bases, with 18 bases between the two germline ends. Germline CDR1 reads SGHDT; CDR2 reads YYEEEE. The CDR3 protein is CASSNLGGVSYGYTF. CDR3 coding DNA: TGTGCCAGCAGTAATCTCGGGGGGGTAAGCTATGGCTACACCTTC. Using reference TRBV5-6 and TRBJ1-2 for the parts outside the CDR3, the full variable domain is DAGVTQSPTHLIKTRGQQVTLRCSPKSGHDTVSWYQQALGQGPQFIFQYYEEEERQRGNFPDRFSGHQFPNYSSELNVNALLLGDSALYLCASSNLGGVSYGYTFGSGTRLTVV.

The chain's CDR3 is CASSPLMGDYQETQYF. The CDR3 DNA follows: TGTGCCAGCAGCCCCCTTATGGGGGACTATCAAGAGACCCAGTACTTC. The chain has TRBV11-2 and TRBJ2-5; 7 bases are a match to TRBD2. Germline V gene sequence: CDR1 SGHAT, CDR2 FQNNGV. The CDR3 runs to 16 residues. V dropped 5 bases and J dropped 2; count of bases not matched to a gene: 11. Complete variable domain (other parts from reference TRBV11-2 and TRBJ2-5): EAGVAQSPRYKIIEKRQSVAFWCNPISGHATLYWYQQILGQGPKLLIQFQNNGVVDDSQLPKDRFSAERLKGVDSTLKIQPAKLEDSAVYLCASSPLMGDYQETQYFGPGTRLLVL.

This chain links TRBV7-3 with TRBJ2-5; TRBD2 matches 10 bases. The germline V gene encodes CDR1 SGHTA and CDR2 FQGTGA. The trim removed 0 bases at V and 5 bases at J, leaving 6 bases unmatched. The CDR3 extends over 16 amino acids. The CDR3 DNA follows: TGTGCCAGCAGCTTAACATCAGCGGGAGGGTTGGAGACCCAGTACTTC. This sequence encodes CASSLTSAGGLETQYF.

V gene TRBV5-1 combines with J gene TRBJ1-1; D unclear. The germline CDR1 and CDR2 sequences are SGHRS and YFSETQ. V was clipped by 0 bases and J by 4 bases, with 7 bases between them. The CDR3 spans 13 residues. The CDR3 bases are TGCGCCAGCAGCTTGGAACGAGGCACTGAAGCTTTCTTT. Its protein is CASSLERGTEAFF.

CDR3 loop: CAWRQGWEQYF. The CDR3 DNA reads TGTGCCTGGAGACAGGGGTGGGAGCAGTACTTC. The chain is built from TRBV30 and TRBJ2-7; TRBD1 agrees at 7 bases. Germline V lookup: CDR1 GTSNPN, CDR2 SVGIG (reference sequence). V was clipped by 3 bases and J by 7 bases; unmatched bases: 3. CDR3 length equals 11 residues.

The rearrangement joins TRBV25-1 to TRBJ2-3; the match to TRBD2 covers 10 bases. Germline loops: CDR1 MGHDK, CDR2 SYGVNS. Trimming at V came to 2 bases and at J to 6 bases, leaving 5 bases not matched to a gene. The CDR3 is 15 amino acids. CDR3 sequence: CASSEHSGGADTQYF. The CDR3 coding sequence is TGTGCCAGCAGTGAACACAGCGGGGGGGCTGATACGCAGTATTTT. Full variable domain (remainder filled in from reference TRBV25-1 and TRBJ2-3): EADIYQTPRYLVIGTGKKITLECSQTMGHDKMYWYQQDPGMELHLIHYSYGVNSTEKGDLSSESTVSRIRTEHFPLTLESARPSHTSQYLCASSEHSGGADTQYFGPGTRLTVL.

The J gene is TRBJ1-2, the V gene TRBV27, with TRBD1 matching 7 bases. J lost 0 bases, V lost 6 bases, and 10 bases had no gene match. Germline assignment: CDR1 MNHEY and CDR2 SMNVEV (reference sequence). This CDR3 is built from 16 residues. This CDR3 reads CASSSRWTGTNYGYTF. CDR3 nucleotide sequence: TGTGCCAGCAGCTCCCGTTGGACAGGCACTAACTATGGCTACACCTTC.

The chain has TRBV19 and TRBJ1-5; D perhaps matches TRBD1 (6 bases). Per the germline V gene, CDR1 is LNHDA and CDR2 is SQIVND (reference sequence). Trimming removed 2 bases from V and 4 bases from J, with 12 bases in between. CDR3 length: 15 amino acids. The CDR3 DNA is TGTGCCAGTAGTATACCGGGAAGGGGGAATCAGCCCCAGCATTTT. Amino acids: CASSIPGRGNQPQHF.

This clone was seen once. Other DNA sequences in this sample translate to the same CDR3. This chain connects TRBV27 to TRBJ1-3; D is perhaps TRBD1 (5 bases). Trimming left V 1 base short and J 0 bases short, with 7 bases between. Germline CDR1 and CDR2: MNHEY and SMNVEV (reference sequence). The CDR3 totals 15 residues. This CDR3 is CASSLLGGSGNTIYF. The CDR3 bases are TGTGCCAGCAGTTTATTGGGGGGCTCTGGAAACACCATATATTTT.

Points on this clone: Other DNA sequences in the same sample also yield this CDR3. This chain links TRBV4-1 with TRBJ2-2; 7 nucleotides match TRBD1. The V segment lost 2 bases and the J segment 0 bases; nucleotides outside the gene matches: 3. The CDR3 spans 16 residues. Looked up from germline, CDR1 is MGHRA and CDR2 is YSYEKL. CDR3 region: CASSQTGTANTGELFF. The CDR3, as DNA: TGCGCCAGCAGCCAAACCGGGACAGCGAACACCGGGGAGCTGTTTTTT.

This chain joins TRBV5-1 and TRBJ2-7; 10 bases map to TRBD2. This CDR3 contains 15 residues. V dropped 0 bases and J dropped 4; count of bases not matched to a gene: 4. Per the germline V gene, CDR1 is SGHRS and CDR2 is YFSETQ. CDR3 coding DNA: TGCGCCAGCAGCTTGGGGGGGACTAGCGAGTACGAGCAGTACTTC. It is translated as CASSLGGTSEYEQYF.

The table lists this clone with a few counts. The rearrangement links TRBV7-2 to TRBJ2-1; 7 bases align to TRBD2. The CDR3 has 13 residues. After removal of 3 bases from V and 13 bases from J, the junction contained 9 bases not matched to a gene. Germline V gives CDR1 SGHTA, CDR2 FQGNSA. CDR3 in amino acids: CASSLGEGTSQFF. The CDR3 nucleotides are TGTGCCAGCAGCTTGGGGGAGGGCACATCACAGTTCTTC.

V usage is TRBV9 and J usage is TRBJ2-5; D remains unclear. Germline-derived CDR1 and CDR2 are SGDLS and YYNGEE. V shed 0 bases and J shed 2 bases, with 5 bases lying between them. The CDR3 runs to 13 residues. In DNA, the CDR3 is TGTGCCAGCAGCGTAGCAGTACAAGAGACCCAGTACTTC. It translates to CASSVAVQETQYF.

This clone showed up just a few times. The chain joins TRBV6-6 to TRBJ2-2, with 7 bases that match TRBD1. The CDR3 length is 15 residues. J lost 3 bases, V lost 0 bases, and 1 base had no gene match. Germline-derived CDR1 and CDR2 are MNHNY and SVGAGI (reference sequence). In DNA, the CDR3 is TGTGCCAGCAGTTACTCGGGACAGTACACCGGGGAGCTGTTTTTT. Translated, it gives CASSYSGQYTGELFF.

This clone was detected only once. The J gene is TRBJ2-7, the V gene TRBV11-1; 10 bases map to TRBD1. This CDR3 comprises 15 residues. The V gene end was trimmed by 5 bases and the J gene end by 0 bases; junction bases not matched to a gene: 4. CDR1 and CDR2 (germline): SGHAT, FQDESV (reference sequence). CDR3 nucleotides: TGTGCCAGCAGCGGCAGGGACAGGGGCTCCTACGAGCAGTACTTC. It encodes CASSGRDRGSYEQYF.

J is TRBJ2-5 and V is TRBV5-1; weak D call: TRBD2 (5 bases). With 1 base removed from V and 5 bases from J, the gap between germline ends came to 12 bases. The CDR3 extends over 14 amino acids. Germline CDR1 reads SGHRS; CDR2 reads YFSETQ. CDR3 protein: CASSLFRGRETQYF. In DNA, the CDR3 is TGCGCCAGCAGCTTGTTCCGGGGAAGGGAGACCCAGTACTTC.